This TCR beta chain stems from a study of sequential checkpoint blockade in melanoma. Study findings and constraints: Rising tumor T-cell fraction and clonality meant about 30 times likelier benefit. In arm A, pretreatment tumor clonality was associated with response. T-cell fraction and clonality followed PD-L1 and CD8+ counts, not mutational load.

Treatment denoted: randomized to nivolumab then ipilimumab (arm A) or the reverse (arm B). For this clone: Its cognate antigen is unknown.

The trim removed 4 bases at V and 2 bases at J, leaving 9 bases unmatched. Germline V gives CDR1 SGHRS, CDR2 YFSETQ. The CDR3 length is 16 residues. Method: immunoSEQ multiplex PCR; TCRdb's copy keeps in-frame clones and lacks some. Here the sample spans roughly 2,100 clones, 33% being singletons. This rearrangement joins TRBV5-1 to TRBJ2-3, with TRBD1 matching over 8 bases. The sequence came from a human donor with melanoma. The sequenced sample was tumor tissue (inferred from file names), obtained from a patient given nivolumab and ipilimumab in sequence. CDR3 residues: CASSPLQGVPTDTQYF. In nucleotides, the CDR3 is TGCGCCAGCAGCCCGCTACAGGGGGTCCCCACAGATACGCAGTATTTT.